This paragraph reports one T cell receptor beta chain. No antigen is known for it. CDR3 length equals 14 residues. V lost 7 bases, J lost 5 bases, and 14 bases lay in between. Looked up from germline, CDR1 is WNHNN and CDR2 is SYGVQD (reference sequence). This sample was included in a study of shared clonotypes between healthy human individuals. Study outcomes and limitations: Sequencing of the sorted subsets was shown by rarefaction to be incomplete despite large depth.

Sequencing was performed with immunoSEQ multiplex PCR; in TCRdb, only in-frame clones are kept and a portion is missing. In the table there are roughly 2.5 million clones, approximately 94% of which are singletons. The material sequenced was naive CD4+ T cells sorted from blood. This sample's subset: CD45RA+ positively selected. The gene calls are TRBV10-1 and TRBJ2-2, with D hard to call. This TCR was recovered from a man aged 18 to 35 in good health. CDR3 coding DNA: TGCGCCAGCATACTCAAGGAAAGGACCGGGGAGCTGTTTTTT. It translates to CASILKERTGELFF.